The clone carrying this T cell receptor beta chain was observed a few times. Its specificity is not known. The second PCR ran about 7 to 12 cycles with a sample-barcoded 5' primer and J-beta primers. Each cDNA molecule received a tag from a template-switch adaptor that had 12 random nucleotides. TCRdb recomputed calls from the 5' RACE reads with MiXCR, one row per CDR3 protein. The sample holds approximately 1.5 million distinct CDR3 sequences, roughly 32% seen once. The sample is drawn from a study of blood T cells in healthy people across ages. General study points: Across the age range, TCR beta diversity per million T cells fell in a roughly linear way. PBMCs left unsorted prevented a conclusive naive versus antigen-experienced comparison.

CDR1 MNHEY and CDR2 SVGEGT come from the germline V gene. The CDR3 totals 17 residues. The ends were cut back, 0 bases at V and 5 bases at J, with 19 bases in the middle. The sequence derives from a woman aged 25 to 39 in good health. The genes are TRBV6-2 or TRBV6-3 and TRBJ1-1; tentative D call: TRBD1 (6 bases). What was sequenced was blood. In DNA, the CDR3 is TGTGCCAGCAGTTACTCCGGATACGGCTTTACAGGGACTGAAGCTTTCTTT. Translated, it gives CASSYSGYGFTGTEAFF.